The 6 T cell receptor beta chains in this list originate from one sample, sequenced in a study of T cell changes during pregnancy in multiple sclerosis. The table came from immunoSEQ multiplex PCR; TCRdb's copy has only in-frame clones and leaves some out. The data contain about 71,000 clones, around 90% of them singletons. Sample: peripheral blood, taken in the third trimester of pregnancy. Receptors were obtained from a female donor with multiple sclerosis, enrolled in a pregnancy study.

This clone appeared a few times. The chain joins TRBV27 to TRBJ1-5, with D possibly matching TRBD1 (6 bases). Trimming cost V 5 bases and J 11 bases, with 10 bases left between them. This CDR3 region has 11 residues. Looked up from germline, CDR1 is MNHEY and CDR2 is SMNVEV (reference sequence). The CDR3 spells CASSRGGAQHF. CDR3 nucleotide sequence: TGTGCCAGCAGTAGAGGGGGGGCCCAGCATTTT.

The chain recombines TRBV6-6 with TRBJ1-5, with TRBD1 as a possible D gene (5 bases). Trimming shortened V by 9 bases and J by 3 bases, and 9 bases separated the two germline ends. The CDR3 is made up of 12 amino acids. Looked up from germline, CDR1 is MNHNY and CDR2 is SVGAGI (reference sequence). The CDR3 region is CASSGNNQPQHF. CDR3 bases: TGTGCCAGTTCAGGGAACAATCAGCCCCAGCATTTT.

The V call is TRBV27, the J call TRBJ1-5, with D tentatively TRBD1 (5 bases). Germline V gene sequence: CDR1 MNHEY, CDR2 SMNVEV (reference sequence). CDR3 size: 16 residues. Trimming shortened V by 3 bases and J by 0 bases, and 12 bases separated the two germline ends. CDR3 protein: CASSFGGADSNQPQHF. The CDR3 DNA reads as TGTGCCAGCAGTTTTGGAGGGGCTGATAGCAATCAGCCCCAGCATTTT.

The chain has TRBV2 and TRBJ2-6; 9 bases agree with TRBD2. There are 20 residues in the CDR3. Germline values: CDR1 SNHLY, CDR2 FYNNEI. The V segment lost 6 bases and the J segment 0 bases; nucleotides outside the gene matches: 15. The CDR3 region is CASRARALAGASSGANVLTF. The CDR3 DNA follows: TGTGCCAGCAGGGCGCGGGCATTAGCGGGAGCGAGCTCTGGGGCCAACGTCCTGACTTTC.

This chain uses TRBV30 with TRBJ2-7, with 10 bases that match TRBD1. The CDR3 runs 15 residues. Germline trimming cut 3 bases from V and 2 bases from J; bases unmatched to any gene: 7. Germline CDR1 is GTSNPN and CDR2 is SVGIG (reference sequence). The CDR3 region has the DNA TGTGCCTGGAGCCTTTGGGACAGGGGACCCTACGAGCAGTACTTC. Protein product: CAWSLWDRGPYEQYF.

This chain uses TRBV9 with TRBJ2-2; TRBD2 matches at 8 bases. CDR1 is SGDLS and CDR2 is YYNGEE in the germline V gene. The CDR3 length is 14 residues. V lost 8 bases to trimming and J lost 1 base; unmatched junction nucleotides: 4. The DNA of the CDR3 is TGTGCCAGTATGGGACTAGGGAACACCGGGGAGCTGTTTTTT. Translated, it gives CASMGLGNTGELFF.